These T cell receptor beta chains were read from a single sample in a study of blood T cells in healthy people across ages. TCRdb independently ran MiXCR on the 5' RACE reads; one entry per CDR3 protein. The sample comprises roughly 500,000 distinct CDR3 sequences, around 24% of which are singletons, and under 9% rests with the top ten. This sample also appeared in a second study, on T cells of mothers and their children.

Sequencing input: blood. The receptors were sampled from a boy under 18 in good health. Both conserved end residues are part of each CDR3. Each record gives: clone size, V gene, J gene, D gene, CDR3 protein, CDR3 DNA. A D gene is named only where the DNA matches it firmly. The listing skips clone size in some rows; elsewhere it reads once, few, many or a size class.

>NA|TRBV20-1|TRBJ2-7|NA
CSARSGGSSYEQYF
TGCAGTGCTAGATCCGGAGGGAGCTCCTACGAGCAGTACTTC
>many|TRBV4-1|TRBJ2-3|NA
CASSQDTDTQYF
TGCGCCAGCAGCCAAGATACAGATACGCAGTATTTT
>many|TRBV7-2|TRBJ2-5|NA
CASSARFDQETQYF
TGTGCCAGCAGCGCAAGATTTGACCAAGAGACCCAGTACTTC
>few|TRBV11-2|TRBJ2-1|NA
CASSSGPYGVYNEQFF
TGTGCCAGCAGCTCCGGGCCCTACGGAGTCTACAATGAGCAGTTCTTC
>few|TRBV6-4|TRBJ1-5|NA
CASSAQKGSNQPQHF
TGTGCCAGCAGTGCGCAAAAGGGCAGCAATCAGCCCCAGCATTTT
>NA|TRBV4-3|TRBJ1-2|TRBD1
CASSQATGTGGYTF
TGCGCCAGCAGCCAAGCGACAGGGACGGGTGGCTACACCTTC
>NA|TRBV6-2/TRBV6-3|TRBJ2-7|NA
CASSYIAYEQYF
TGTGCCAGCAGTTATATAGCCTACGAGCAGTACTTC
>NA|TRBV11-2|TRBJ1-2|TRBD1
CASSLAFSLGTADSANYGYTF
TGTGCCAGCAGCCTCGCTTTTTCCCTTGGGACAGCCGACTCAGCTAACTATGGCTACACCTTC
>few|TRBV10-3|TRBJ2-5|TRBD2
CAISDGGLGLAAVETQYF
TGTGCCATCAGTGACGGGGGACTCGGACTAGCGGCCGTTGAGACCCAGTACTTC
>many|TRBV5-1|TRBJ2-5|NA
CASSLSGEETQYF
TGCGCCAGCAGCTTGTCGGGAGAAGAGACCCAGTACTTC
>once|TRBV24-1|TRBJ2-2|NA
CATSDPGTTTGELFF
TGTGCCACCAGTGACCCCGGGACAACCACCGGGGAGCTGTTTTTT
>NA|TRBV12-3/TRBV12-4|TRBJ1-3|NA
CASGNGNTIYF
TGTGCCAGCGGTAACGGAAACACCATATATTTT
>NA|TRBV4-1|TRBJ2-3|NA
CASSQGGAGDTDTQYF
TGCGCCAGCAGCCAAGGCGGGGCAGGGGATACAGATACGCAGTATTTT
>NA|TRBV27|TRBJ2-7|NA
CASSAGQKIYEQYF
TGTGCCAGCAGTGCGGGACAGAAAATCTACGAGCAGTACTTC
>few|TRBV28|TRBJ1-2|NA
CASSSHPAEGYTF
TGTGCCAGCAGTTCCCACCCGGCAGAAGGCTACACCTTC
>NA|TRBV6-5|TRBJ2-1|NA
CASSPTRYNEQFF
TGTGCCAGCAGTCCTACACGTTACAATGAGCAGTTCTTC
>NA|TRBV3-1|TRBJ1-3|TRBD1
CASSHRQGANTIYF
TGTGCCAGCAGCCACCGGCAGGGGGCAAACACCATATATTTT
>few|TRBV29-1|TRBJ2-7|NA
CSVGQGGEQYF
TGCAGCGTTGGACAGGGAGGCGAGCAGTACTTC
>few|TRBV5-1|TRBJ2-7|NA
CASQAGTTNYEQYF
TGCGCCAGCCAGGCGGGGACAACGAACTACGAGCAGTACTTC
>NA|TRBV6-2/TRBV6-3|TRBJ2-7|TRBD1
CASGGTVDYYEQYF
TGTGCCAGCGGTGGGACAGTGGATTACTACGAGCAGTACTTC
>few|TRBV4-2|TRBJ1-4|NA
CASSQDNRVGEKLFF
TGTGCCAGCAGCCAAGATAACAGGGTTGGTGAAAAACTGTTTTTT
>few|TRBV11-2|TRBJ2-3|NA
CASKREFGADTQYF
TGTGCCAGCAAGAGGGAATTCGGGGCAGATACGCAGTATTTT
>NA|TRBV9|TRBJ2-1|TRBD1
CASSARQGKSYNEQFF
TGTGCCAGCAGCGCCCGACAGGGGAAGTCCTACAATGAGCAGTTCTTC
>few|TRBV7-3|TRBJ2-7|NA
CASSVGVIGPYEQYF
TGTGCCAGCAGCGTCGGAGTAATCGGTCCCTACGAGCAGTACTTC
>few|TRBV7-6|TRBJ2-3|NA
CASSLGGSDTQYF
TGTGCCAGCAGCTTAGGCGGGTCAGATACGCAGTATTTT
>NA|TRBV9|TRBJ2-1|NA
CASSDGFYNEQFF
TGTGCCAGCAGCGATGGCTTCTACAATGAGCAGTTCTTC
>NA|TRBV25-1|TRBJ1-4|TRBD1
CASSEWDRASTNEKLFF
TGTGCCAGCAGTGAATGGGACAGGGCGTCAACTAATGAAAAACTGTTTTTT
>NA|TRBV27|TRBJ2-5|TRBD2
CASSRILAGVETQYF
TGTGCCAGCAGTCGAATCCTAGCGGGAGTAGAGACCCAGTACTTC
>NA|TRBV28|TRBJ2-6|TRBD1
CASRIPQGAGANVLTF
TGTGCCAGCAGGATTCCACAGGGGGCCGGGGCCAACGTCCTGACTTTC
>few|TRBV24-1|TRBJ2-7|NA
CATSEPGDSYEQYF
TGTGCCACCAGTGAACCAGGGGACTCCTACGAGCAGTACTTC
>NA|TRBV7-2|TRBJ2-7|NA
CASSLGLTPNYEQYF
TGTGCCAGCAGCTTAGGACTAACGCCCAACTACGAGCAGTACTTC
>NA|TRBV18|TRBJ2-4|NA
CASSPILAKNIQYF
TGTGCCAGCTCACCAATTCTAGCCAAAAACATTCAGTACTTC
>NA|TRBV7-3|TRBJ1-2|NA
CASSPGTGNYGHTF
TGTGCCAGCAGCCCAGGAACAGGGAACTATGGCCACACCTTC
>NA|TRBV15|TRBJ2-7|NA
CATRRGLGYEQYF
TGTGCCACCAGGCGGGGGCTGGGATACGAGCAGTACTTC
>NA|TRBV9|TRBJ1-4|NA
CASSLNGRGYNEKLFF
TGTGCCAGCAGCTTGAATGGCCGGGGATATAATGAAAAACTGTTTTTT
>NA|TRBV11-2|TRBJ2-5|TRBD1
CASSPDGTGYETQYF
TGTGCCAGCAGCCCAGACGGGACAGGGTACGAGACCCAGTACTTC
>NA|TRBV7-9|TRBJ2-7|TRBD1
CASSSNRGLSYEQYF
TGTGCCAGCAGCTCAAACAGGGGCCTATCCTACGAGCAGTACTTC
>few|TRBV6-2/TRBV6-3|TRBJ2-3|NA
CASSYGGRGADTQYF
TGTGCCAGCAGTTACGGAGGCAGGGGGGCAGATACGCAGTATTTT
>NA|TRBV6-2/TRBV6-3|TRBJ2-3|TRBD1
CASSTPGQGGTDTQYF
TGTGCCAGCAGTACCCCGGGACAGGGAGGCACAGATACGCAGTATTTT
>NA|TRBV4-1|TRBJ2-3|TRBD2
CASSQDRGGRTDTQYF
TGCGCCAGCAGCCAAGATCGGGGAGGGCGCACAGATACGCAGTATTTT
>NA|TRBV10-3|TRBJ2-2|TRBD2
CAISEAGGTGELFF
TGTGCCATCAGTGAAGCGGGGGGCACCGGGGAGCTGTTTTTT
>few|TRBV7-9|TRBJ2-7|TRBD1
CASTKTGDRVTYEQYF
TGTGCCAGCACCAAGACGGGGGACAGGGTTACCTACGAGCAGTACTTC
>NA|TRBV4-1|TRBJ2-1|NA
CASSQVWVNEQFF
TGCGCCAGCAGCCAAGTCTGGGTAAATGAGCAGTTCTTC
>many|TRBV7-3|TRBJ1-6|TRBD1
CASSPKRTGGISPLHF
TGTGCCAGCAGCCCCAAGAGGACAGGGGGTATTTCACCCCTCCACTTT
>NA|TRBV12-3/TRBV12-4|TRBJ2-1|TRBD1
CASSLTSVQGAYNEQFF
TGTGCCAGCAGTTTAACCTCGGTACAGGGGGCCTACAATGAGCAGTTCTTC
>many|TRBV2|TRBJ2-5|NA
CASSRLYQETQYF
TGTGCCAGCAGCCGACTGTACCAAGAGACCCAGTACTTC
>NA|TRBV6-2/TRBV6-3|TRBJ2-5|NA
CASRLQGLQETQYF
TGTGCCAGCAGACTACAGGGACTCCAAGAGACCCAGTACTTC
>NA|TRBV29-1|TRBJ1-3|TRBD1
CSVMDRGRGNTIYF
TGCAGCGTTATGGACAGGGGGCGAGGAAACACCATATATTTT
>NA|TRBV4-3|TRBJ2-1|NA
CASSQDEGSSYNEQFF
TGCGCCAGCAGCCAAGATGAGGGGAGCTCCTACAATGAGCAGTTCTTC
>NA|TRBV5-1|TRBJ2-5|NA
CASSLVAPAETQYF
TGCGCCAGCAGCTTGGTTGCTCCCGCGGAGACCCAGTACTTC
>NA|TRBV6-2/TRBV6-3|TRBJ2-7|NA
CASSFTSSEQYF
TGTGCCAGCAGCTTCACTAGCTCCGAGCAGTACTTC